The 22 T cell receptor beta chains listed next were all sequenced from one sample in a study of a mutant IDH1 vaccine in newly diagnosed glioma (dated by TCRdb to the early 2020s). Receptors were amplified or captured by the immunoSEQ multiplex PCR assay. Imported from immuneACCESS, the table was reduced by TCRdb to in-frame sequences with V and J called. These copies leave out some clones; in studies compared against another copy, an unresolved V gene accounts for under half, and the cause of the remainder is not known. Across this sample there are tens of thousands of clones, with 82% seen only once. Over 10% of the sample goes to the ten largest clones. Their antigens remain unidentified. Reading the label with the study, this specimen's time point is: week 23, last vaccination. Each vaccine dose, consisting of 300 ug of a 20-mer mutant IDH1 peptide in Montanide, was administered subcutaneously with topical imiquimod.

This material consisted of PBMCs, taken from a glioma patient whose treatment included an IDH1 peptide vaccine. All receptors come from a man aged 25 to 40 with glioma.

CDR3 bases: TGTGCCAGCAGTTACCGACAGGGGGCAGGACAGCCCCAGCATTTT. Its protein product is CASSYRQGAGQPQHF. This sequence joins TRBV6-5 and TRBJ1-5; TRBD1 matches 10 bases. There are 15 residues in the CDR3. The V and J ends lost 2 bases and 7 bases, in that order; junction bases with no gene match: 5. Germline CDR1 and CDR2: MNHEY and SVGAGI.

This clone was seen only a few times. The chain has TRBV6-4 and TRBJ2-5, with D possibly TRBD1 on 5 matching bases. Trimming cost V 6 bases and J 4 bases, with 18 bases left between them. Germline V gives CDR1 MRHNA, CDR2 SNTAGT. CDR3 size: 15 residues. The CDR3 reads CASSPDTQGGETQYF. The CDR3 region has the DNA TGTGCCAGCAGCCCAGACACCCAGGGCGGAGAGACCCAGTACTTC.

The chain recombines TRBV28 with TRBJ2-7; D not certain. The CDR3 has 11 amino acids. CDR1 and CDR2 (germline): MDHEN, SYDVKM. Trimming removed 6 bases at V and 7 bases at J, with 10 bases between. The CDR3: CASSQSREQYF. In DNA form, the CDR3 reads TGTGCCAGCAGCCAATCCCGAGAGCAGTACTTC.

The rearrangement links TRBV29-1 to TRBJ1-5; 7 bases map to TRBD1. The V gene's germline CDR1 is SQVTM and CDR2 ANQGSEA. V was pared by 6 bases and J by 4 bases, with 3 bases of the junction left unmatched. This CDR3 contains 12 residues. The CDR3 sequence: CSVLTGNQPQHF. The CDR3 DNA is TGCAGCGTCCTGACAGGGAATCAGCCCCAGCATTTT.

The chain joins TRBV12-5 to TRBJ1-5; D not resolved. The V end lost 1 base, the J end lost 3 bases, and 7 bases lay between the germline ends. The germline gives CDR1 LGHNT, CDR2 FRNRAP. The CDR3 contains 14 residues. The CDR3 sequence is CASGLGQLNQPQHF. In DNA form, the CDR3 reads TGTGCTAGTGGTTTGGGGCAGCTCAATCAGCCCCAGCATTTT. Full variable domain (rest looked up from reference TRBV12-5 and TRBJ1-5): DARVTQTPRHKVTEMGQEVTMRCQPILGHNTVFWYRQTMMQGLELLAYFRNRAPLDDSGMPKDRFSAEMPDATLATLKIQPSEPRDSAVYFCASGLGQLNQPQHFGDGTRLSIL.

The V call is TRBV6-1, the J call TRBJ2-7, with TRBD1 matching 9 bases. This CDR3 is 14 amino acids long. CDR1 is MNHNS, CDR2 SASEGT, per germline. V lost 5 bases to trimming and J lost 3 bases; unmatched junction nucleotides: 5. The DNA for the CDR3 is TGTGCCAGCAGTACAGGGGGCCCCTACTACGAGCAGTACTTC. It encodes CASSTGGPYYEQYF.

V and J are TRBV19 and TRBJ2-7; weak D call: TRBD2 (6 bases). CDR3 size: 13 residues. The germline CDR1 and CDR2 sequences are LNHDA and SQIVND (reference sequence). V was cut by 0 bases and J by 5 bases, with 8 bases left in between. CDR3 in amino acids: CASSIDRRDEQYF. DNA of the CDR3: TGTGCCAGTAGTATAGATAGGAGGGACGAGCAGTACTTC.

The V and J genes are TRBV29-1 and TRBJ1-2; D is perhaps TRBD1 (5 bases). CDR3 length: 13 amino acids. Germline V gene lookup returns CDR1 SQVTM and CDR2 ANQGSEA. Trimming pared 4 bases from V and 2 bases from J, leaving 11 bases between. CDR3 sequence: CSVVEGTNYGYTF. Written as DNA, the CDR3 is TGCAGCGTTGTAGAGGGGACCAACTATGGCTACACCTTC.

The rearrangement joins TRBV5-1 to TRBJ1-2; possible D gene TRBD1, 6 bases. The V gene's germline CDR1 is SGHRS and CDR2 YFSETQ. Trimming pared 4 bases from V and 12 bases from J, leaving 19 bases between. This CDR3 has 13 amino acids. CDR3 sequence reads: CASSPEPGGGHTF. In DNA, the CDR3 is TGCGCCAGCAGCCCCGAACCGGGCGGGGGCCACACCTTC.

This clone was counted a few times. This chain joins TRBV29-1 and TRBJ1-1; D is undetermined. Germline CDR1 SQVTM, CDR2 ANQGSEA. The CDR3 length is 12 residues. V shed 8 bases and J shed 0 bases, with 10 bases lying between them. The DNA of the CDR3 is TGCAGCTTCTCCCCTCTGAACACTGAAGCTTTCTTT. Its protein is CSFSPLNTEAFF.

The chain joins TRBV6-5 to TRBJ2-1; 12 bases are a match to TRBD2. V was clipped by 7 bases and J by 9 bases; unmatched bases: 10. The CDR3 is made up of 15 amino acids. Germline loops: CDR1 MNHEY, CDR2 SVGAGI. CDR3 sequence reads: CASTPVPSGRGEQFF. CDR3 in DNA: TGTGCCAGCACCCCGGTGCCTAGCGGGAGGGGTGAGCAGTTCTTC.

The chain joins TRBV19 to TRBJ1-2; weak D call: TRBD1 (5 bases). Germline CDR1 and CDR2: LNHDA and SQIVND (reference sequence). The ends were cut back, 5 bases at V and 5 bases at J, with 9 bases in the middle. CDR3 length: 12 residues. The CDR3 here is CASSQGTYGYTF. The CDR3 region has the DNA TGTGCCAGTAGTCAGGGAACTTATGGCTACACCTTC.

The chain recombines TRBV5-1 with TRBJ1-5, with 12 bases identical to TRBD1. The V and J ends lost 0 bases and 6 bases, in that order; junction bases with no gene match: 4. Germline V gene data show CDR1 as SGHRS and CDR2 as YFSETQ. This CDR3 contains 16 residues. The DNA of the CDR3 is TGCGCCAGCAGCTTGGGGGACAGGGGGCGAAGTCAGCCCCAGCATTTT. Protein: CASSLGDRGRSQPQHF.

The genes are TRBV7-6 and TRBJ2-7; D is perhaps TRBD1 (6 bases). V lost 3 bases and J 3 bases, leaving 18 bases between the germline ends. The germline gives CDR1 SGHVS, CDR2 FNYEAQ. This CDR3 region has 16 residues. This chain's CDR3 is CASSLSFTGSIYEQYF. CDR3 nucleotide sequence: TGTGCCAGCAGCTTGTCGTTCACAGGGTCAATCTACGAGCAGTACTTC.

The V call is TRBV5-1, the J call TRBJ1-3; the D gene is possibly TRBD1 (5 bases). Looked up from germline, CDR1 is SGHRS and CDR2 is YFSETQ. Between the trimmed V and J ends, which lost 4 bases and 4 bases, there was a span of 18 bases. This CDR3 region has 16 residues. Here the CDR3 reads CASSPSSTEGGNTIYF. Here the CDR3 DNA reads TGCGCCAGCAGCCCTTCTTCGACAGAGGGAGGAAACACCATATATTTT.

This clone was observed once. The chain employs TRBV9 and TRBJ2-5, with D maybe TRBD1 (6 bases). CDR1 and CDR2 (germline): SGDLS, YYNGEE. The CDR3 runs 15 residues. Trimming removed 4 bases from V and 0 bases from J, with 13 bases in between. CDR3 loop: CASSIRGTYQETQYF. The DNA of the CDR3 is TGTGCCAGCAGCATCCGAGGGACATACCAAGAGACCCAGTACTTC.

This clone was observed once. The chain has TRBV27 and TRBJ2-1, with D possibly TRBD2 on 6 matching bases. Germline V CDR1 and CDR2: MNHEY, SMNVEV (reference sequence). The CDR3 contains 16 residues. V shed 6 bases and J shed 1 base, with 16 bases lying between them. DNA for the CDR3: TGTGCCAGCAGCACCGTCGGGGGAGGTTCCTACAATGAGCAGTTCTTC. Translation gives CASSTVGGGSYNEQFF.

V is TRBV13 and J is TRBJ2-7; TRBD2 aligns across 8 bases. CDR1 is PRHDT, CDR2 FYEKMQ, per germline (reference sequence). J lost 6 bases, V lost 5 bases, and 9 bases had no gene match. The CDR3 runs to 14 residues. The CDR3 DNA reads as TGTGCCAGCAGCCCAGGACTAGCTGTAAGCGAGCAGTACTTC. Protein product: CASSPGLAVSEQYF.

The CDR3 coding sequence is TGTGCCAGTAGTACCCCCCCGGGGGCAGGTGGTCAGCCCCAGCATTTT. It translates to CASSTPPGAGGQPQHF. The chain employs TRBV19 and TRBJ1-5, with a weak D call TRBD1 (6 bases). The V gene's germline CDR1 is LNHDA and CDR2 SQIVND (reference sequence). The V gene lost 4 bases and the J gene lost 6 bases, with 19 bases spanning the gap. The CDR3 consists of 16 residues.

As concerns this clone: Other DNA sequences in the same sample also yield this CDR3. The chain is built from TRBV5-1 and TRBJ2-7, with D unclear. Germline V gene sequence: CDR1 SGHRS, CDR2 YFSETQ. Trimming removed 0 bases at V and 2 bases at J, with 6 bases between. CDR3 length: 13 residues. The CDR3 region is CASSLGPAYEQYF. In nucleotides, the CDR3 is TGCGCCAGCAGCTTGGGGCCAGCCTACGAGCAGTACTTC.

The chain couples TRBV14 to TRBJ2-3, with D unclear. The CDR3 has 14 amino acids. CDR1 is SGHDN and CDR2 is FVKESK in the germline V gene. V was clipped by 3 bases and J by 2 bases, with 9 bases between them. The CDR3 DNA is TGTGCCAGCAGCCAGAACGTTTTCACAGATACGCAGTATTTT. The encoded protein is CASSQNVFTDTQYF.

The genes are TRBV4-2 and TRBJ1-5, with D unresolved. Germline CDR1 and CDR2: LGHNA and YNFKEQ. This CDR3 spans 20 amino acids. Trimming removed 1 base at V and 8 bases at J, with 30 bases between. CDR3: CASSQGRLGSQRVVMEPQHF. The CDR3 region has the DNA TGTGCCAGCAGCCAAGGAAGGCTGGGAAGCCAGAGGGTAGTCATGGAGCCCCAGCATTTT.